This record looks at one TCR beta chain sequence and its context. This entry is derived from a study of control samples from healthy donors and cancer patients. J was trimmed by 2 bases and V by 5 bases; bases with no gene match: 7. Germline V gene data show CDR1 as MNHEY and CDR2 as SVGAGI. The CDR3 is 15 residues long. TCRdb keeps only in-frame clones here, not all; method: immunoSEQ multiplex PCR. Among more than 75,000 clones listed, around 90% were seen once. Source material: PBMCs. The chain couples TRBV6-5 to TRBJ2-3; 7 bases agree with TRBD1. This sequence originates from a woman aged 55-70 years with head and neck cancer. CDR3 nucleotides: TGTGCCAGCAGTAGACAGGGTACGGACACAGATACGCAGTATTTT. It specifies CASSRQGTDTDTQYF.